The 9 T cell receptor beta chains listed next were all sequenced from one sample in a study of T cells in Graves' hyperthyroidism and ophthalmopathy (dated by TCRdb to about 2019). Libraries were made using multiplex PCR. Sequencing took place on an Illumina HiSeq 2000. Amplification of TCR beta CDR3 regions was carried out from RNA transcripts. A first-round RT-PCR of the TCR CDR3 used the HTBI primer set with the Qiagen OneStep RT-PCR kit. TCRdb reprocessed the public reads (quality trimming at Q25 with fastp, clone calling with MiXCR) and kept in-frame beta chains. Rows are unified per CDR3 protein, each entry keeping the most common DNA and genes. The sample records about 840,000 distinct CDR3 sequences, over 35% of which are singletons. Together, the top ten hold around 10% of the sample. The specimen was blood. The receptors come from a man aged 18 to 30 with Graves' hyperthyroidism.

This clonotype was detected many times. V gene TRBV19 combines with J gene TRBJ1-4; tentatively, D is TRBD1 (5 bases). The CDR3 sequence is 13 residues long. CDR1 is LNHDA and CDR2 is SQIVND in the germline V gene (reference sequence). The ends were cut back, 7 bases at V and 5 bases at J, with 11 bases in the middle. DNA for the CDR3: TGTGCCAGTACACTACAGGAAAATGAAAAACTGTTTTTT. Translating gives CASTLQENEKLFF. Supplemented by reference TRBV19 and TRBJ1-4, the full variable domain reads DGGITQSPKYLFRKEGQNVTLSCEQNLNHDAMYWYRQDPGQGLRLIYYSQIVNDFQKGDIAEGYSVSREKKESFPLTVTSAQKNPTAFYLCASTLQENEKLFFGSGTQLSVL.

Only a few counts were recorded for this clonotype. The chain joins TRBV7-9 to TRBJ2-5; TRBD1 matches 8 bases. Germline V gene sequence: CDR1 SEHNR, CDR2 FQNEAQ (reference sequence). V was pared by 5 bases and J by 5 bases, with 10 bases of the junction left unmatched. This CDR3 has 15 residues. The CDR3 loop is CASSPDRVIGETQYF. The DNA of the CDR3 is TGTGCCAGCAGCCCGGACAGGGTAATAGGGGAGACCCAGTACTTC.

The gene calls are TRBV20-1 and TRBJ2-7; TRBD2 matches at 10 bases. Germline V gene lookup returns CDR1 DFQATT and CDR2 SNEGSKA (reference sequence). This CDR3 contains 12 residues. The junction had 3 bases not matched to a gene; V was cut back by 7 bases and J by 3 bases. The CDR3 sequence: CSGLAGCYEQYF. DNA of the CDR3: TGCAGTGGACTAGCGGGCTGCTACGAGCAGTACTTC.

The genes are TRBV7-2 and TRBJ1-1; D might be TRBD1 (6 bases). With 4 bases removed from V and 4 bases from J, the gap between germline ends came to 13 bases. Germline assignment: CDR1 SGHTA and CDR2 FQGNSA. The CDR3 loop spans 14 amino acids. CDR3 region: CASSSPGEGTEAFF. The CDR3 coding sequence is TGTGCCAGCAGCTCACCAGGGGAGGGCACTGAAGCTTTCTTT.

This clonotype was picked up many times. This chain links TRBV7-9 with TRBJ2-5; D is unresolved. The CDR3 length is 14 residues. Germline CDR1 reads SEHNR; CDR2 reads FQNEAQ (reference sequence). Trimming cost V 5 bases and J 4 bases, with 14 bases left between them. The chain's CDR3 is CASSPRPGPETQYF. CDR3 bases: TGTGCCAGCAGCCCCAGACCAGGACCAGAGACCCAGTACTTC.

In regard to this clonotype: A much larger clone lies a single base off, so this may be a read error. V usage is TRBV9 and J usage is TRBJ1-2; D may be TRBD1 (5 bases). Per germline, CDR1 SGDLS and CDR2 YYNGEE. V was shortened by 3 bases and J by 7 bases, with 13 bases between the two germline ends. This CDR3 spans 13 amino acids. The DNA for the CDR3 is TGTGCCAGCAGCGCTAGGGGAGGGAGTGGCTACACCTTC. Its translation is CASSARGGSGYTF.

This CDR3 is CASSRSLASNTGELFF. In DNA form, the CDR3 reads TGTGCCAGCAGCCGGTCACTAGCGTCTAACACCGGGGAGCTGTTTTTT. V usage is TRBV11-3 and J usage is TRBJ2-2; 7 nucleotides agree with TRBD2. The trim removed 5 bases at V and 2 bases at J, leaving 8 bases unmatched. CDR3 size: 16 residues. Germline loops: CDR1 SGHNT, CDR2 YENEEA.

As to this clonotype: At one end the junction does not follow the germline gene, possibly because of a read error. V and J are TRBV28 and TRBJ2-6, with D possibly being TRBD2 (5 bases). Germline-derived CDR1 and CDR2 are MDHEN and SYDVKM. The length of the CDR3 is 11 residues. CDR3 nucleotide sequence: TGTGCCAGCAGTTTGAGAGGACTGGTAGCTTTC. Translating it yields CASSLRGLVAF.

V usage is TRBV19 and J usage is TRBJ1-1, with D unclear. Trimming removed 4 bases at V and 5 bases at J, with 17 bases between. The length of the CDR3 is 15 residues. Germline V gene sequence: CDR1 LNHDA, CDR2 SQIVND (reference sequence). The CDR3 loop is CASSNRGPIGTEAFF. In DNA, the CDR3 is TGTGCCAGTAGTAACCGAGGACCCATCGGAACTGAAGCTTTCTTT.